The 32 T cell receptor beta chains below come from one sample, sequenced in a study of T cells after somatic rescue of genetic block. The protocol was immunoSEQ multiplex PCR, while the TCRdb copy is restricted to in-frame clones and leaves out a portion. This table has 65,000 to 70,000 clones, 85% to 95% appearing once. Sequencing was done on a sample of peripheral blood mononuclear cells (PBMCs). The receptors originated from a man in his forties.

This rearrangement joins TRBV5-1 to TRBJ2-6; no reliable D call. V was pared by 4 bases and J by 0 bases, with 8 bases between. CDR3 size: 15 residues. The germline V gene encodes CDR1 SGHRS and CDR2 YFSETQ. The CDR3 loop is CASSKDRSGANVLTF. CDR3 coding DNA: TGCGCCAGCAGCAAAGACCGCTCTGGGGCCAACGTCCTGACTTTC.

V gene TRBV9 combines with J gene TRBJ2-7; 10 bases fit TRBD2. The CDR3 contains 15 residues. From germline, CDR1 is SGDLS and CDR2 YYNGEE. The trim removed 0 bases at V and 5 bases at J, leaving 5 bases unmatched. CDR3 DNA sequence: TGTGCCAGCAGCGTAGGTACTAGCGGGAATAACGAGCAGTACTTC. Residues: CASSVGTSGNNEQYF.

Only one count was recorded for this clone. This chain connects TRBV7-8 to TRBJ2-1, with a tentative D call TRBD2 (6 bases). Trimming left V 1 base short and J 9 bases short, with 22 bases between. The germline CDR1 and CDR2 sequences are SGHVS and FQNEAQ. The CDR3 length is 17 residues. In DNA form, the CDR3 reads TGTGCCAGCAGCTTAGAGCGGGTGCTAGCGTTTATCAGTGAGCAGTTCTTC. Translated, it gives CASSLERVLAFISEQFF. Filled out from reference TRBV7-8 and TRBJ2-1, the complete variable domain reads GAGVSQSPRYKVAKRGQDVALRCDPISGHVSLFWYQQALGQGPEFLTYFQNEAQLDKSGLPSDRFFAERPEGSVSTLKIQRTQQEDSAVYLCASSLERVLAFISEQFFGPGTRLTVL.

The chain employs TRBV5-4 and TRBJ1-2; 7 bases are a match to TRBD1. The CDR3 is 14 amino acids. Trimming at V came to 3 bases and at J to 5 bases, leaving 7 bases not matched to a gene. Germline CDR1 and CDR2: SGHNT and YYREEE (reference sequence). The CDR3 is CASSSAGQDYGYTF. In DNA, the CDR3 is TGTGCCAGCAGCTCAGCCGGACAGGATTATGGCTACACCTTC.

V is TRBV10-3 and J is TRBJ1-2; D is perhaps TRBD1 (6 bases). The V gene lost 10 bases and the J gene lost 5 bases, with 17 bases spanning the gap. CDR1 and CDR2 from the germline V gene are ENHRY and SYGVKD. CDR3 size: 13 residues. CDR3 DNA sequence: TGTGCCACCGACGCGAGGGGGGGATATGGCTACACCTTC. It encodes CATDARGGYGYTF.

The chain links TRBV23-1 to TRBJ1-6; TRBD1 aligns across 7 bases. TRBV23-1 is known as an ORF, though its function is uncertain. The CDR3 runs to 16 residues. V lost 7 bases and J lost 6; bases outside the gene matches: 12. The CDR3 spells CASTSISGTVNSPLHF. CDR3 sequence (DNA): TGCGCCAGCACCTCAATCTCCGGGACAGTTAATTCACCCCTCCACTTT.

The V call is TRBV18, the J call TRBJ2-7; D uncertain. CDR1 and CDR2 (germline): KGHSH, LQKENI. This CDR3 is built from 14 residues. Trimming took 0 bases from V and 7 from J, leaving 13 bases between them. CDR3 region: CASSPPSAVGEQYF. In nucleotides, the CDR3 is TGTGCCAGCTCACCACCGTCCGCTGTGGGGGAGCAGTACTTC.

The rearrangement uses TRBV6-5 and TRBJ1-6; maybe TRBD1 (6 bases). There are 16 residues in the CDR3. Trimming removed 4 bases from V and 0 bases from J, with 10 bases in between. Germline lookup yields CDR1 MNHEY and CDR2 SVGAGI. The CDR3 reads CASSSGGRSYNSPLHF. The CDR3 DNA sequence: TGTGCCAGCAGTTCCGGGGGGCGCTCCTATAATTCACCCCTCCACTTT.

The chain has TRBV6-5 and TRBJ2-1; 11 bases are a match to TRBD2. Germline loops: CDR1 MNHEY, CDR2 SVGAGI. The CDR3 covers 14 residues. V lost 6 bases to trimming and J lost 5 bases; unmatched junction nucleotides: 3. As DNA, the CDR3 is TGTGCCAGCAGGGGGACTAGCGGAAACAATGAGCAGTTCTTC. Protein sequence: CASRGTSGNNEQFF.

Only one count was recorded for this clone. The chain joins TRBV7-9 to TRBJ2-2; unclear D gene. CDR1 SEHNR and CDR2 FQNEAQ come from the germline V gene (reference sequence). Trimming shortened V by 6 bases and J by 0 bases, and 8 bases separated the two germline ends. This CDR3 is 14 amino acids long. This CDR3 is CASRHSANTGELFF. CDR3 in DNA: TGTGCCAGCAGACACAGCGCGAACACCGGGGAGCTGTTTTTT.

The gene calls are TRBV6-4 and TRBJ2-2; D is unclear. Germline assignment: CDR1 MRHNA and CDR2 SNTAGT. The CDR3 extends over 14 amino acids. Between the trimmed V and J ends, which lost 2 bases and 3 bases, there was a span of 7 bases. CDR3 region: CASSDTLDTGELFF. The DNA of the CDR3 is TGTGCCAGCAGTGACACCTTAGACACCGGGGAGCTGTTTTTT.

The chain carries TRBV11-2 and TRBJ2-1; TRBD2 is a possible D gene (7 bases). Germline V CDR1 and CDR2: SGHAT, FQNNGV. V was clipped by 0 bases and J by 9 bases, with 15 bases between them. The CDR3 length is 15 residues. For the CDR3, the DNA is TGTGCCAGCAGCTTAGATGGTGCGGGGGCCCGTGAGCAGTTCTTC. This encodes CASSLDGAGAREQFF.

The V call is TRBV18, the J call TRBJ1-1; the D is unclear. Germline V gives CDR1 KGHSH, CDR2 LQKENI. The CDR3 length is 13 residues. With 6 bases removed from V and 1 base from J, the gap between germline ends came to 9 bases. CDR3: CASSRDKNTEAFF. The CDR3 DNA sequence: TGTGCCAGCTCCCGAGACAAGAACACTGAAGCTTTCTTT. Filled out from reference TRBV18 and TRBJ1-1, the complete variable domain reads NAGVMQNPRHLVRRRGQEARLRCSPMKGHSHVYWYRQLPEEGLKFMVYLQKENIIDESGMPKERFSAEFPKEGPSILRIQQVVRGDSAAYFCASSRDKNTEAFFGQGTRLTVV.

The J gene is TRBJ1-5, the V gene TRBV19; D ambiguous. The CDR3 contains 13 residues. The V end was cut by 1 base, the J end by 6 bases, with 7 bases between. CDR1 and CDR2 from the germline V gene are LNHDA and SQIVND (reference sequence). This chain's CDR3 is CASSIGQTQPQHF. As DNA, the CDR3 is TGTGCCAGTAGTATAGGGCAAACTCAGCCCCAGCATTTT.

The rearrangement uses TRBV6-1 and TRBJ1-3; D remains unclear. This CDR3 has 14 residues. Germline loops: CDR1 MNHNS, CDR2 SASEGT. Trimming left V 3 bases short and J 2 bases short, with 8 bases between. CDR3 coding DNA: TGTGCCAGCAGTGACAGGTACCCTGGAAACACCATATATTTT. The encoded protein is CASSDRYPGNTIYF.

The CDR3 reads CASTIQGASGEQYF. The DNA for the CDR3 is TGCGCCAGCACCATACAGGGGGCGTCGGGGGAGCAGTACTTC. The rearrangement links TRBV5-1 to TRBJ2-7, with 9 bases identical to TRBD1. After removal of 6 bases from V and 7 bases from J, the junction contained 11 bases not matched to a gene. The germline CDR1 and CDR2 sequences are SGHRS and YFSETQ. This CDR3 comprises 14 residues. Drawing the rest from reference TRBV5-1 and TRBJ2-7, the complete variable domain is KAGVTQTPRYLIKTRGQQVTLSCSPISGHRSVSWYQQTPGQGLQFLFEYFSETQRNKGNFPGRFSGRQFSNSRSEMNVSTLELGDSALYLCASTIQGASGEQYFGPGTRLTVT.

The chain couples TRBV14 to TRBJ2-3, with D unresolved. The CDR3 length is 16 residues. Deletions cut 0 bases from V and 3 bases from J, with 13 bases between. Germline CDR1 SGHDN, CDR2 FVKESK. CDR3 region: CASSQDEASSTDTQYF. The DNA of the CDR3 is TGTGCCAGCAGCCAAGATGAGGCTAGTTCTACAGATACGCAGTATTTT.

The chain combines TRBV7-7 with TRBJ2-7; maybe TRBD2 (5 bases). V was pared by 5 bases and J by 3 bases, with 11 bases between. The CDR3 covers 13 residues. CDR1 is SSHAT and CDR2 is FNYEAQ in the germline V gene (reference sequence). In DNA form, the CDR3 reads TGTGCCAGCAGCCTCAGTGCGGGCTACGAGCAGTACTTC. This translates into CASSLSAGYEQYF.

The rearrangement uses TRBV5-1 and TRBJ1-1; the D gene is possibly TRBD1 (5 bases). This CDR3 has 15 residues. The V and J ends lost 0 bases and 3 bases respectively, with 12 bases between them. Germline lookup yields CDR1 SGHRS and CDR2 YFSETQ. CDR3 residues: CASSLDPREYTEAFF. Written as DNA, the CDR3 is TGCGCCAGCAGCTTGGATCCCAGGGAGTACACTGAAGCTTTCTTT.

This clone was recorded a few times. The V call is TRBV30, the J call TRBJ1-3; D is undetermined. V dropped 4 bases and J dropped 0 bases, with 10 bases sitting between them. This CDR3 is built from 14 residues. Germline-derived CDR1 and CDR2 are GTSNPN and SVGIG (reference sequence). The CDR3 DNA follows: TGTGCCTGGACGTACCAGAGCTCTGGAAACACCATATATTTT. Translated: CAWTYQSSGNTIYF.

This clone was recorded only once. The rearrangement links TRBV19 to TRBJ1-1; tentative D call: TRBD1 (5 bases). The germline CDR1 and CDR2 sequences are LNHDA and SQIVND (reference sequence). The CDR3 length is 16 residues. V lost 5 bases to trimming and J lost 0 bases, with 16 bases between them. The CDR3 spells CASSSGRGTLNTEAFF. Here the CDR3 DNA reads TGTGCCAGTAGTTCCGGTCGGGGCACCTTGAACACTGAAGCTTTCTTT.

The gene calls are TRBV6-5 and TRBJ2-1; 10 bases fit TRBD2. Germline CDR1 and CDR2: MNHEY and SVGAGI. V lost 0 bases to trimming and J lost 4 bases; unmatched junction nucleotides: 3. The CDR3 extends over 16 amino acids. The CDR3 sequence is CASSYSPSGGYNEQFF. Here the CDR3 DNA reads TGTGCCAGCAGTTACTCGCCTAGCGGGGGATACAATGAGCAGTTCTTC.

V gene TRBV27 combines with J gene TRBJ2-3; 12 bases map to TRBD2. Germline values: CDR1 MNHEY, CDR2 SMNVEV (reference sequence). This CDR3 comprises 16 residues. Trimming cost V 7 bases and J 4 bases; bases outside gene matches: 9. The CDR3 region is CASKSASGRGSDTQYF. DNA for the CDR3: TGTGCCAGCAAGAGTGCTAGCGGGAGGGGATCAGATACGCAGTATTTT.

The chain links TRBV7-6 to TRBJ2-1; TRBD1 matches at 10 bases. Germline CDR1 SGHVS, CDR2 FNYEAQ. This CDR3 contains 15 residues. Germline trimming cut 7 bases from V and 4 bases from J; bases unmatched to any gene: 7. The CDR3 sequence: CASKPGTGAYNEQFF. DNA for the CDR3: TGTGCCAGCAAACCCGGGACAGGGGCTTACAATGAGCAGTTCTTC.

V gene TRBV4-2 combines with J gene TRBJ2-3; D unclear. V dropped 4 bases and J dropped 1 base, with 12 bases sitting between them. Germline values: CDR1 LGHNA, CDR2 YNFKEQ. The CDR3 consists of 15 residues. The CDR3 loop is CASSPGSPRTDTQYF. CDR3 DNA: TGTGCCAGCAGCCCGGGTTCCCCCCGCACAGATACGCAGTATTTT.

This chain links TRBV21-1 with TRBJ1-5. TRBV21-1 is a pseudogene segment. The CDR3 is 11 amino acids. The CDR3 bases are TGTGCCAGCAGCGCCAATCAGCCCCAGCATTTT. This translates into CASSANQPQHF.

CDR3 DNA sequence: TGTGCCAGCAGCCCAGGACAGGGGAGATATGGAAACACCATATATTTT. Translating gives CASSPGQGRYGNTIYF. This chain links TRBV13 with TRBJ1-3; TRBD1 agrees at 9 bases. V lost 5 bases, J lost 3 bases, and 8 bases stayed unmatched. This CDR3 has 16 residues. Germline V gives CDR1 PRHDT, CDR2 FYEKMQ (reference sequence).

This clone was recorded a few times. The chain combines TRBV5-1 with TRBJ1-1, with 7 nucleotides matching TRBD1. Germline V gives CDR1 SGHRS, CDR2 YFSETQ. The CDR3 contains 14 residues. The V gene end was trimmed by 4 bases and the J gene end by 6 bases; junction bases not matched to a gene: 9. The CDR3 reads CASSVGQPGAEAFF. For the CDR3, the DNA is TGCGCCAGCAGCGTGGGACAGCCTGGCGCTGAAGCTTTCTTT.

The rearrangement links TRBV27 to TRBJ2-3, with 10 nucleotides matching TRBD2. The CDR3 totals 15 residues. V gave up 6 bases and J gave up 3 bases; unmatched junction bases: 6. CDR1 is MNHEY, CDR2 SMNVEV, per germline (reference sequence). The CDR3 bases are TGTGCCAGCAGCCGACTAGCGGGCTCAACAGATACGCAGTATTTT. Translated, it gives CASSRLAGSTDTQYF.

The gene calls are TRBV27 and TRBJ1-5; unclear D gene. There are 15 residues in the CDR3. V was trimmed by 5 bases and J by 7 bases, leaving 18 bases between them. The germline gives CDR1 MNHEY, CDR2 SMNVEV (reference sequence). The CDR3 sequence is CASSPIATARQPQHF. Written as DNA, the CDR3 is TGTGCCAGCAGTCCCATCGCCACCGCAAGGCAGCCCCAGCATTTT.

The CDR3 loop reads CASSSPGLKYSPLHF. CDR3 bases: TGTGCCAGCAGCTCCCCAGGGTTGAAGTACTCACCCCTCCACTTT. This chain links TRBV7-6 with TRBJ1-6; D might be TRBD1 (5 bases). V lost 4 bases to trimming and J lost 10 bases, with 17 bases between them. Germline CDR1 is SGHVS and CDR2 is FNYEAQ. CDR3 length: 15 residues.

CDR3 in DNA: TGTGCCATCAGTGAGGACAGGGGCTACGAGCAGTACTTC. It yields the protein CAISEDRGYEQYF. The chain links TRBV10-3 to TRBJ2-7; 8 bases are shared with TRBD1. Germline V gives CDR1 ENHRY, CDR2 SYGVKD. The trim removed 2 bases at V and 3 bases at J, leaving 0 bases unmatched. The CDR3 has 13 residues.